Below, 18 T cell receptor beta chains from the same sample are listed, as sequenced in a study of CD8 T cells in Susac syndrome. It was with random hexamers that roughly 0.45 to 1 ug RNA was reverse transcribed. TCRdb reanalysed the immunoSEQ multiplex PCR reads using MiXCR and keeps one entry per CDR3 protein. The data contain under 150,000 distinct CDR3 sequences, approximately 94% of them singletons. The material sequenced was CD4+ T cells from PBMCs. These receptors were taken from a human donor with Susac syndrome.

The chain has TRBV6-5 and TRBJ1-1, with D unclear. The CDR3 length is 14 residues. V gave up 0 bases and J gave up 0 bases, with 5 bases separating them. The germline V gene has CDR1 MNHEY and CDR2 SVGAGI. In DNA, the CDR3 is TGTGCCAGCAGTTACTCGACTGTGAACACTGAAGCTTTCTTT. Its translation: CASSYSTVNTEAFF.

The chain couples TRBV30 to TRBJ2-7; a possible D gene is TRBD1 (5 bases). Germline V gives CDR1 GTSNPN, CDR2 SVGIG (reference sequence). With 3 bases removed from V and 2 bases from J, the gap between germline ends came to 17 bases. The CDR3 totals 15 residues. CDR3 sequence (DNA): TGTGCCTGGAGCCCCCCGACGGTGACAGCCTACGAGCAGTACTTC. It translates to CAWSPPTVTAYEQYF.

The chain employs TRBV15 and TRBJ1-2; D possibly corresponds to TRBD1 (5 bases). The germline CDR1 and CDR2 sequences are LNHNV and YYDKDF (reference sequence). Trimming pared 3 bases from V and 8 bases from J, leaving 13 bases between. There are 13 residues in the CDR3. CDR3 nucleotides: TGTGCCACCAGCAGGGGACGGGGATCAGGCTACACCTTC. This gives the protein CATSRGRGSGYTF.

The J gene is TRBJ2-1, the V gene TRBV24-1; weak D call: TRBD1 (6 bases). CDR3 length: 16 amino acids. V was cut by 1 base and J by 5 bases, with 14 bases left in between. The germline V gene has CDR1 KGHDR and CDR2 SFDVKD. CDR3 sequence: CATSDFVGGLDNEQFF. The CDR3 DNA is TGTGCCACCAGTGATTTTGTAGGGGGATTGGACAATGAGCAGTTCTTC.

This chain uses TRBV9 with TRBJ2-1; 8 bases are a match to TRBD2. CDR1 and CDR2 (germline): SGDLS, YYNGEE. Trimming cost V 3 bases and J 4 bases; bases outside gene matches: 9. This CDR3 is 16 amino acids long. CDR3 DNA sequence: TGTGCCAGCAGCGAATCCGGGGGGGTCGAGTACAATGAGCAGTTCTTC. It translates to CASSESGGVEYNEQFF.

The gene calls are TRBV3-1 and TRBJ2-3, with 7 bases identical to TRBD2. Germline V gene sequence: CDR1 LGHDT, CDR2 YNNKEL (reference sequence). The CDR3 covers 14 residues. The ends lost 1 base at V and 2 bases at J; junction bases unmatched: 0. In DNA form, the CDR3 reads TGTGCCAGCAGCCAAGGACTAGCCACAGATACGCAGTATTTT. Its translation: CASSQGLATDTQYF.

This chain uses TRBV12-3 or TRBV12-4 with TRBJ1-1, with 8 bases matching TRBD1. This CDR3 has 14 residues. Trimming removed 3 bases from V and 8 bases from J; junction bases left unmatched: 8. CDR3 protein: CASSFGRGPGEAFF. CDR3 bases: TGTGCCAGCAGTTTTGGCAGGGGGCCCGGAGAAGCTTTCTTT.

The chain uses TRBV7-9 and TRBJ1-1; the D gene is possibly TRBD1 (6 bases). The V end was cut by 3 bases, the J end by 2 bases, with 13 bases between. Germline assignment: CDR1 SEHNR and CDR2 FQNEAQ (reference sequence). The CDR3 loop spans 15 amino acids. The DNA of the CDR3 is TGTGCCAGCAGCTTCCGGACAGCTGTTAACACTGAAGCTTTCTTT. It codes for CASSFRTAVNTEAFF.

The chain combines TRBV7-2 with TRBJ2-5; 7 positions match TRBD2. Germline CDR1 and CDR2: SGHTA and FQGNSA. CDR3 size: 16 residues. With 6 bases clipped from V and 4 bases from J, the junction kept 14 bases outside the gene matches. The CDR3 region has the DNA TGTGCCAGCAGATCCATCTCGGGAGCGGGGCTAGAGACCCAGTACTTC. Translated: CASRSISGAGLETQYF.

CDR3 in DNA: TGTGCCAGCAGTGAAGCGAGGGACATTCAGTACTTC. Protein sequence: CASSEARDIQYF. V usage is TRBV2 and J usage is TRBJ2-4, with TRBD2 as a possible D gene (5 bases). This CDR3 has 12 residues. Germline CDR1 and CDR2: SNHLY and FYNNEI. V shed 0 bases and J shed 8 bases, with 5 bases lying between them.

This chain links TRBV2 with TRBJ2-5, with 7 nucleotides matching TRBD2. CDR3 length: 16 amino acids. Trimming took 4 bases from V and 2 from J; bases not matched to a gene: 10. CDR1 is SNHLY, CDR2 FYNNEI, per germline. CDR3: CASSGASGFRQETQYF. The CDR3 DNA reads TGTGCCAGCAGTGGGGCTAGCGGATTTCGTCAAGAGACCCAGTACTTC.

V gene TRBV9 combines with J gene TRBJ2-1, with 9 bases lining up with TRBD2. V lost 0 bases to trimming and J lost 7 bases; unmatched junction nucleotides: 8. The germline gives CDR1 SGDLS, CDR2 YYNGEE. The CDR3 has 16 residues. CDR3 region: CASSVAGGRARNEQFF. The CDR3 DNA sequence: TGTGCCAGCAGCGTAGCGGGCGGGAGGGCGCGAAATGAGCAGTTCTTC.

This chain links TRBV27 with TRBJ1-5, with D unresolved. Germline CDR1 and CDR2: MNHEY and SMNVEV (reference sequence). The CDR3 has 15 amino acids. V was pared by 3 bases and J by 2 bases, with 11 bases between. As DNA, the CDR3 is TGTGCCAGCAGTTTGTCGATTATTCGCAATCAGCCCCAGCATTTT. It encodes CASSLSIIRNQPQHF.

The J gene is TRBJ1-5, the V gene TRBV19, with a weak D call TRBD1 (5 bases). V lost 5 bases and J 7 bases, leaving 15 bases between the germline ends. Per the germline V gene, CDR1 is LNHDA and CDR2 is SQIVND (reference sequence). The CDR3 totals 14 residues. The CDR3 DNA follows: TGTGCCAGTAGTCCCCAGGGCATGAGCCAGCCCCAGCATTTT. This codes for CASSPQGMSQPQHF.

This clonotype was observed a single time. The V call is TRBV20-1, the J call TRBJ2-5, with unresolved D. Germline V gene data show CDR1 as DFQATT and CDR2 as SNEGSKA (reference sequence). The CDR3 has 10 amino acids. V dropped 4 bases and J dropped 3 bases, with 3 bases sitting between them. The DNA of the CDR3 is TGCAGTGCTATTAAAGAGACCCAGTACTTC. Protein: CSAIKETQYF.

The chain employs TRBV7-9 and TRBJ1-1, with a weak D call TRBD1 (5 bases). The ends were cut back, 8 bases at V and 6 bases at J, with 19 bases in the middle. The CDR3 loop spans 14 amino acids. The V gene's germline CDR1 is SEHNR and CDR2 FQNEAQ (reference sequence). This CDR3 reads CASAPQAGLAEAFF. In DNA form, the CDR3 reads TGTGCCAGCGCCCCCCAGGCAGGGCTAGCTGAAGCTTTCTTT.

V and J are TRBV27 and TRBJ2-2; D gene uncertain. The germline V and J ends were trimmed by 7 bases and 0 bases, with 12 bases remaining between them. This CDR3 has 15 amino acids. The V gene's germline CDR1 is MNHEY and CDR2 SMNVEV (reference sequence). CDR3 protein: CASTLLGSNTGELFF. The CDR3 region has the DNA TGTGCCAGCACTCTGCTGGGCTCGAACACCGGGGAGCTGTTTTTT.

The CDR3 DNA sequence: TGTGCCAGTAGTATAGAGGCGACAGCCTCCAATCAGCCCCAGCATTTT. Its translation is CASSIEATASNQPQHF. V gene TRBV19 combines with J gene TRBJ1-5; TRBD1 might be the D (5 bases). V was trimmed by 0 bases and J by 3 bases, leaving 12 bases between them. This CDR3 spans 16 amino acids. Looked up from germline, CDR1 is LNHDA and CDR2 is SQIVND (reference sequence).